This T cell receptor (beta chain) was identified during a study of blood T cell repertoires in COVID-19. In the study overall: Samples of COVID-19 (acute and convalescent) were obtained from the United States, Italy and Spain. PBMCs, B-cell-depleted T cells, or T cells were the source of the cDNA or gDNA that made up the material.

Original methodology: Amplified reference gene primers provided the basis for estimating nucleated cell counts. TCRdb's copy holds only in-frame clones and misses some; the assay was immunoSEQ multiplex PCR. V and J calls and clone size come straight from that table; D and trimming were deduced from the DNA. The data contain around 65,000 clones, approximately 79% of them seen just once; the ten biggest clones take up roughly a sixth. With 4 bases clipped from V and 2 bases from J, the junction kept 2 bases outside the gene matches. Germline V CDR1 and CDR2: KGHSH, LQKENI. The CDR3 length is 14 residues.

This chain connects TRBV18 to TRBJ2-3, with 8 bases identical to TRBD2. What was sequenced was peripheral blood. The source of this sequence is a man older than 75 with active COVID-19. The CDR3 spells CASSRRGDTDTQYF. The CDR3, as DNA: TGTGCCAGCTCACGGCGGGGGGACACAGATACGCAGTATTTT.